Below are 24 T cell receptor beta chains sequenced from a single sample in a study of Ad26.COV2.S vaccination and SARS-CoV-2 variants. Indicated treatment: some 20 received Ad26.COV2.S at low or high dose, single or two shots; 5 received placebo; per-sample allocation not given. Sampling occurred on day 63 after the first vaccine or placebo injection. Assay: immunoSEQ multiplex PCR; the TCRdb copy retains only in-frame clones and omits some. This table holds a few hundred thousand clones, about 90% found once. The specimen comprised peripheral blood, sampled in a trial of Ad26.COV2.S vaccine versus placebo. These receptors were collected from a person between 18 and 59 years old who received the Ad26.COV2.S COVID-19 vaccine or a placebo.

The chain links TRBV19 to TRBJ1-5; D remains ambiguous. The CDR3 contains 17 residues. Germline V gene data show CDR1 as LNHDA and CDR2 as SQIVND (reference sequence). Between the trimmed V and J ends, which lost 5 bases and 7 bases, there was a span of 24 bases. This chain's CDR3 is CASSPTPLRGLDQPQHF. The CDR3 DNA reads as TGTGCCAGTAGTCCGACACCCCTCAGAGGGCTAGACCAGCCCCAGCATTTT.

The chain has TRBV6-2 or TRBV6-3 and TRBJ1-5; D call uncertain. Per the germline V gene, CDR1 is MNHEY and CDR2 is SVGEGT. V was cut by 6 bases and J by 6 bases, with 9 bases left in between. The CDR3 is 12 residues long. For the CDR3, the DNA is TGTGCCAGCAGCCCCCCGGGTCAGCCCCAGCATTTT. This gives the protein CASSPPGQPQHF.

The CDR3: CASRPNRVRGYTF. The DNA for the CDR3 is TGTGCCAGCAGACCTAACAGGGTCCGAGGCTACACCTTC. The chain carries TRBV6-5 and TRBJ1-2, with D possibly TRBD1 on 6 matching bases. Germline lookup yields CDR1 MNHEY and CDR2 SVGAGI. This CDR3 contains 13 residues. V dropped 6 bases and J dropped 8 bases, with 16 bases sitting between them.

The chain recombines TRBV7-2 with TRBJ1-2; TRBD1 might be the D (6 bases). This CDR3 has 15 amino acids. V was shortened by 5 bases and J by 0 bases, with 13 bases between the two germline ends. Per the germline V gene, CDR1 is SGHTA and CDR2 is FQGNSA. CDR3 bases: TGTGCCAGCAGCCCCCAGGGGTCAGCTAACTATGGCTACACCTTC. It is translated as CASSPQGSANYGYTF.

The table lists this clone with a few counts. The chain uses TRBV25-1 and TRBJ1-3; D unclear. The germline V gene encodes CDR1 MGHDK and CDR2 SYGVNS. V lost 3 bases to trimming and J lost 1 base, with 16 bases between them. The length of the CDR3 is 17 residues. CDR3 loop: CASSDPPTPGSGNTIYF. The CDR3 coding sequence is TGTGCCAGCAGTGATCCCCCTACCCCTGGATCTGGAAACACCATATATTTT.

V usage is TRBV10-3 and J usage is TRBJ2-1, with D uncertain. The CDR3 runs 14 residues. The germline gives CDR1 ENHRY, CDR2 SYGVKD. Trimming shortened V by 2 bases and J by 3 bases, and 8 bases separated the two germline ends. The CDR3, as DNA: TGTGCCATCAGTGAGCCTCTCCTCTACAATGAGCAGTTCTTC. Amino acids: CAISEPLLYNEQFF.

DNA for the CDR3: TGTGCCAGCAGACCGACAGGCTGGAACGAGCAGTACTTC. It is translated as CASRPTGWNEQYF. This sequence joins TRBV12-3 or TRBV12-4 and TRBJ2-7, with D possibly being TRBD1 (6 bases). V shed 6 bases and J shed 5 bases, with 14 bases lying between them. The CDR3 has 13 residues.

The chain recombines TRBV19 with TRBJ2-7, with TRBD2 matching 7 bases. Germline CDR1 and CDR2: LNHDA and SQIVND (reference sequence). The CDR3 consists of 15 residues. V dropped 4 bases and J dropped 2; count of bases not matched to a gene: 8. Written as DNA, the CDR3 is TGTGCCAGTAGTAGTGGCCTAGCGGTTCCCTACGAGCAGTACTTC. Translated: CASSSGLAVPYEQYF.

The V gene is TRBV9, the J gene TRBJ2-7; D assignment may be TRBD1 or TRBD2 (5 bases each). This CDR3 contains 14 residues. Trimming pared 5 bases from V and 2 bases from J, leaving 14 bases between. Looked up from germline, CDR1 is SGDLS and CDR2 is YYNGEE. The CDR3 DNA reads TGTGCCAGCAGTCTCCGGGACGGCACCTACGAGCAGTACTTC. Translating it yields CASSLRDGTYEQYF.

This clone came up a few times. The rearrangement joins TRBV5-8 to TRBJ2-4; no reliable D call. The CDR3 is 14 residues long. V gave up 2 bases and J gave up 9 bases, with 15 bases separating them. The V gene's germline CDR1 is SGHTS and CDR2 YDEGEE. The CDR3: CASSFDIGLGIQYF. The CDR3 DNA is TGTGCCAGCAGCTTTGACATTGGGCTAGGCATTCAGTACTTC. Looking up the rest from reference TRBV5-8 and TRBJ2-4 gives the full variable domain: EAGVTQSPTHLIKTRGQQATLRCSPISGHTSVYWYQQALGLGLQFLLWYDEGEERNRGNFPPRFSGRQFPNYSSELNVNALELEDSALYLCASSFDIGLGIQYFGAGTRLSVL.

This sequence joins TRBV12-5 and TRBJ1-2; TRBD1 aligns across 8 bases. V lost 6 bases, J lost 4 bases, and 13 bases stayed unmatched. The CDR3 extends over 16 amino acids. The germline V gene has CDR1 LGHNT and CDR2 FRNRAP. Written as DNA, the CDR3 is TGTGCTAGTGGCCTCCGGACAGGGCGAGGTTTCTATGGCTACACCTTC. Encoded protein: CASGLRTGRGFYGYTF.

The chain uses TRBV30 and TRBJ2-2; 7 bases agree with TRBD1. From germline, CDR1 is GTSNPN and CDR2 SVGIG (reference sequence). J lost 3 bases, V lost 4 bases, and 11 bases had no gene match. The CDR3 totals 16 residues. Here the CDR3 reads CAWITQGLGDTGELFF. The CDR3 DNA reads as TGTGCCTGGATCACACAGGGGCTAGGGGACACCGGGGAGCTGTTTTTT.

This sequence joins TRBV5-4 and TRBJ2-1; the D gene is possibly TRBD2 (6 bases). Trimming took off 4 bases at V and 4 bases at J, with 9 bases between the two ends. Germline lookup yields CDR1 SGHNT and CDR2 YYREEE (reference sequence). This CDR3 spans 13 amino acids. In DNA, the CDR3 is TGTGCCAGCAGCCTGGGGGGTTACAATGAGCAGTTCTTC. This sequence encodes CASSLGGYNEQFF.

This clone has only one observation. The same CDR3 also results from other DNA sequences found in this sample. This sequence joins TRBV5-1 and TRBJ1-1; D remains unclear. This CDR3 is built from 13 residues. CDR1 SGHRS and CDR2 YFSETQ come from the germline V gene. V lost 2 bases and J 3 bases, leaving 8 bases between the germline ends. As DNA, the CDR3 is TGCGCCAGCAGCTTAACAGCTGACACTGAAGCTTTCTTT. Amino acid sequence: CASSLTADTEAFF.

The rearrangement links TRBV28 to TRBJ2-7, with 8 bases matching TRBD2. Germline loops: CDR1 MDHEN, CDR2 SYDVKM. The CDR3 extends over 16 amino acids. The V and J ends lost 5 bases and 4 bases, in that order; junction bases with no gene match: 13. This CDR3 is CASSLGLAHSPYEQYF. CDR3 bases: TGTGCCAGCAGTCTCGGACTAGCCCATTCCCCTTACGAGCAGTACTTC.

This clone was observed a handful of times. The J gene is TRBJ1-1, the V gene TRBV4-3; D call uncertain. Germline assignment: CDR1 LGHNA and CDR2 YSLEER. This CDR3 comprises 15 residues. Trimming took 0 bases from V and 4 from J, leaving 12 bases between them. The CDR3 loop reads CASSQDKNMITEAFF. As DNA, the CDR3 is TGCGCCAGCAGCCAAGATAAGAATATGATCACTGAAGCTTTCTTT.

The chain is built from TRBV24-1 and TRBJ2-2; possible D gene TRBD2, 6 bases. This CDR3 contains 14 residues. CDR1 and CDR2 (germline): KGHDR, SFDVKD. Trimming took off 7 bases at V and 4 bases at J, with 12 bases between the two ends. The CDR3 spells CATRWQGGTGELFF. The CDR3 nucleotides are TGTGCCACCAGGTGGCAGGGAGGCACCGGGGAGCTGTTTTTT.

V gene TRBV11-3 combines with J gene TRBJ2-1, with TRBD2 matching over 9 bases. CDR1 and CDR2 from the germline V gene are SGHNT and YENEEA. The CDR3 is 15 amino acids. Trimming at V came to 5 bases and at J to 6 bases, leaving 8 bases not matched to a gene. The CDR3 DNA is TGTGCCAGCAGCCGTAGCGGGAGTTTGAGCAATGAGCAGTTCTTC. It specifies CASSRSGSLSNEQFF.

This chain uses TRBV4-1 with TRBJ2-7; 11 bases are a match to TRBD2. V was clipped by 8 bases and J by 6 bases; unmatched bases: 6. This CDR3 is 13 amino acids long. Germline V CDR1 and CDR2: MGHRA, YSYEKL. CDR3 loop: CASALAGGSEQYF. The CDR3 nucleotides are TGCGCCAGCGCGCTAGCGGGGGGATCCGAGCAGTACTTC.

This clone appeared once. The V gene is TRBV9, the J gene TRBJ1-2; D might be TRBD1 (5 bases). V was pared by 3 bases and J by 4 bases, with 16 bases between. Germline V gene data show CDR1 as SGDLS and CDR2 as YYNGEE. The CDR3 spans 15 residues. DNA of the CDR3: TGTGCCAGCAGCGCAAATATGGGGCAGGCCTATGGCTACACCTTC. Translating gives CASSANMGQAYGYTF.

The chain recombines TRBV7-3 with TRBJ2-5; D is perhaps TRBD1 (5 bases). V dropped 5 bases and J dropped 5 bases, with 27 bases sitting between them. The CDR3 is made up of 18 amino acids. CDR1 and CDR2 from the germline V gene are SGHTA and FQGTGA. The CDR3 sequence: CASSLIPTGAGRVETQYF. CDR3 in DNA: TGTGCCAGCAGCCTTATCCCAACAGGAGCAGGACGGGTTGAGACCCAGTACTTC.

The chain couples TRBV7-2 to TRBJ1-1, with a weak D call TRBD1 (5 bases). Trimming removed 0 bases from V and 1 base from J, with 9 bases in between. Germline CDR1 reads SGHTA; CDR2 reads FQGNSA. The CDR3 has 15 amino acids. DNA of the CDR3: TGTGCCAGCAGCTTAGCGAGGACACAGAACACTGAAGCTTTCTTT. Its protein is CASSLARTQNTEAFF.

CDR3 sequence (DNA): TGTGCCAGCAGCGATGCTGGAAACACCATATATTTT. This sequence encodes CASSDAGNTIYF. The rearrangement uses TRBV28 and TRBJ1-3; D remains unclear. Germline V gene data show CDR1 as MDHEN and CDR2 as SYDVKM. The length of the CDR3 is 12 residues. V lost 6 bases, J lost 2 bases, and 5 bases lay in between.

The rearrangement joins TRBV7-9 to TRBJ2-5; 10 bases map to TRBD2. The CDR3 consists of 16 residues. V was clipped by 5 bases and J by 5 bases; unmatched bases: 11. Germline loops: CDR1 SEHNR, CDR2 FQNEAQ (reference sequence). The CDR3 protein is CASSQPRLAGVETQYF. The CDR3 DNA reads TGTGCCAGCAGCCAGCCCCGGCTAGCGGGGGTTGAGACCCAGTACTTC. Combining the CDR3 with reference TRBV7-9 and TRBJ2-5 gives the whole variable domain DTGVSQNPRHKITKRGQNVTFRCDPISEHNRLYWYRQTLGQGPEFLTYFQNEAQLEKSRLLSDRFSAERPKGSFSTLEIQRTEQGDSAMYLCASSQPRLAGVETQYFGPGTRLLVL.